This passage covers 21 T cell receptor beta chains from one sample sequenced in a study of blood T cells in healthy people across ages. PCR was performed a second time for roughly 7 to 12 cycles using a sample-barcoded 5' primer and a J-beta primer mix. TCRdb used MiXCR to reprocess the 5' RACE reads, holding one entry per CDR3 protein. The table lists a few hundred thousand distinct CDR3 sequences, 45% to 65% of them singletons. The sequenced sample consisted of blood. The source is a man in his sixties in good health.

The chain is built from TRBV2 and TRBJ2-5; TRBD2 aligns across 8 bases. V lost 8 bases to trimming and J lost 10 bases; unmatched junction nucleotides: 12. Germline CDR1 is SNHLY and CDR2 is FYNNEI. The CDR3 runs 13 residues. DNA for the CDR3: TGTGCCAGCTCTAGTAGGAGCGGGGGAGGCCAGTACTTC. Protein product: CASSSRSGGGQYF.

The chain recombines TRBV25-1 with TRBJ1-1; 10 bases align to TRBD1. Per germline, CDR1 MGHDK and CDR2 SYGVNS. The J segment lost 1 base and the V segment lost 3 bases, leaving 11 bases of the junction unmatched. The CDR3 consists of 18 residues. The DNA of the CDR3 is TGTGCCAGCAGTGAGCGGCGCGGGACAGGGGTAGGGAACACTGAAGCTTTCTTT. Amino acids: CASSERRGTGVGNTEAFF.

The chain employs TRBV25-1 and TRBJ2-1; 7 positions agree with TRBD2. The CDR3 is 16 residues long. V lost 1 base, J lost 0 bases, and 3 bases stayed unmatched. The germline V gene has CDR1 MGHDK and CDR2 SYGVNS. This chain's CDR3 is CASSESQRGSYNEQFF. The CDR3 DNA sequence: TGTGCCAGCAGTGAATCCCAGCGGGGCTCCTACAATGAGCAGTTCTTC. The variable domain in full, completed from reference TRBV25-1 and TRBJ2-1, reads EADIYQTPRYLVIGTGKKITLECSQTMGHDKMYWYQQDPGMELHLIHYSYGVNSTEKGDLSSESTVSRIRTEHFPLTLESARPSHTSQYLCASSESQRGSYNEQFFGPGTRLTVL.

This clonotype was observed a handful of times. A read error may be the cause here, since a much bigger clone is one base away. The CDR3 loop reads CASSTSSYNEQFF. The CDR3 nucleotides are TGTGCCAGCAGTACGAGCTCCTACAATGAGCAGTTCTTC. The chain joins TRBV12-3 or TRBV12-4 to TRBJ2-1; no firm D call. V lost 5 bases and J lost 0, with 5 bases in between. The CDR3 consists of 13 residues.

The CDR3 spells CASRYSGGLSYEQYF. The CDR3, as DNA: TGCGCCAGCCGCTATAGCGGGGGGCTATCCTACGAGCAGTACTTC. The rearrangement joins TRBV5-1 to TRBJ2-7; 10 bases map to TRBD2. This CDR3 is 15 amino acids long. With 7 bases clipped from V and 1 base from J, the junction kept 8 bases outside the gene matches. Germline V gives CDR1 SGHRS, CDR2 YFSETQ. Based on the CDR3 plus reference TRBV5-1 and TRBJ2-7, the full variable domain is KAGVTQTPRYLIKTRGQQVTLSCSPISGHRSVSWYQQTPGQGLQFLFEYFSETQRNKGNFPGRFSGRQFSNSRSEMNVSTLELGDSALYLCASRYSGGLSYEQYFGPGTRLTVT.

The rearrangement joins TRBV2 to TRBJ1-1; TRBD1 matches 7 bases. J lost 3 bases, V lost 7 bases, and 11 bases had no gene match. The CDR3 has 15 residues. The V gene's germline CDR1 is SNHLY and CDR2 FYNNEI. The CDR3 loop reads CASTQGRQGYTEAFF. CDR3 bases: TGTGCCAGCACCCAGGGAAGACAGGGTTACACTGAAGCTTTCTTT. Filled out from reference TRBV2 and TRBJ1-1, the complete variable domain reads EPEVTQTPSHQVTQMGQEVILRCVPISNHLYFYWYRQILGQKVEFLVSFYNNEISEKSEIFDDQFSVERPDGSNFTLKIRSTKLEDSAMYFCASTQGRQGYTEAFFGQGTRLTVV.

This rearrangement joins TRBV29-1 to TRBJ1-1; D is unclear. Between the trimmed V and J ends, which lost 2 bases and 0 bases, there was a span of 4 bases. CDR1 and CDR2 (germline): SQVTM, ANQGSEA. This CDR3 is 12 amino acids long. The CDR3 bases are TGCAGCGTTGAACAGTTGAACACTGAAGCTTTCTTT. Encoded protein: CSVEQLNTEAFF.

The rearrangement links TRBV29-1 to TRBJ2-5; D is possibly TRBD1 (6 bases). Germline assignment: CDR1 SQVTM and CDR2 ANQGSEA. V lost 7 bases and J 5 bases, leaving 11 bases between the germline ends. The CDR3 is 11 residues long. CDR3 amino acids: CSGLGAETQYF. The CDR3 DNA follows: TGCAGCGGTTTGGGGGCGGAGACCCAGTACTTC. The variable domain in full, completed from reference TRBV29-1 and TRBJ2-5, reads SAVISQKPSRDICQRGTSLTIQCQVDSQVTMMFWYRQQPGQSLTLIATANQGSEATYESGFVIDKFPISRPNLTFSTLTVSNMSPEDSSIYLCSGLGAETQYFGPGTRLLVL.

The chain employs TRBV6-2 or TRBV6-3 and TRBJ2-7; no clear D. V lost 7 bases and J lost 2, with 6 bases in between. Germline V gives CDR1 MNHEY, CDR2 SVGEGT. The CDR3 consists of 11 residues. CDR3 residues: CASTTTYEQYF. CDR3 DNA sequence: TGTGCCAGCACGACAACCTACGAGCAGTACTTC.

The V call is TRBV20-1, the J call TRBJ2-1; tentatively, D is TRBD1 (6 bases). Germline lookup yields CDR1 DFQATT and CDR2 SNEGSKA (reference sequence). This CDR3 region has 12 residues. Trimming pared 1 base from V and 8 bases from J, leaving 9 bases between. CDR3 amino acids: CSARAQGYEQFF. The CDR3 DNA sequence: TGCAGTGCTAGAGCACAGGGCTATGAGCAGTTCTTC.

The chain uses TRBV12-3 or TRBV12-4 and TRBJ2-1; 11 positions agree with TRBD2. This CDR3 is 15 amino acids long. Unmatched junction bases numbered 5, after V lost 6 bases and J lost 4 bases. DNA for the CDR3: TGTGCCAGCAGACCTCTAGCGGGAGGTTACAATGAGCAGTTCTTC. Translation gives CASRPLAGGYNEQFF.

The chain joins TRBV21-1 to TRBJ2-1; the table gives TRBD1 as D, unverified against the DNA. TRBV21-1 is listed as a pseudogene. The CDR3 loop spans 18 amino acids. The CDR3 DNA sequence: TGTGCCAGCAGCGAAGTAACGGGACCGGGACAGGGGATCAATGAGCAGTTCTTC. Its translation: CASSEVTGPGQGINEQFF.

The chain uses TRBV24-1 and TRBJ2-5; 8 bases agree with TRBD1. CDR1 KGHDR and CDR2 SFDVKD come from the germline V gene. After removal of 12 bases from V and 6 bases from J, the junction contained 5 bases not matched to a gene. The length of the CDR3 is 11 residues. CDR3: CAVGQGKTQYF. CDR3 DNA sequence: TGTGCCGTCGGACAGGGAAAGACCCAGTACTTC.

The chain couples TRBV28 to TRBJ2-3; 7 positions match TRBD1. Germline V gene lookup returns CDR1 MDHEN and CDR2 SYDVKM. The V segment lost 6 bases and the J segment 2 bases; nucleotides outside the gene matches: 8. This CDR3 is built from 15 residues. The CDR3 sequence is CASSPTTGYTDTQYF. For the CDR3, the DNA is TGTGCCAGCAGCCCAACGACAGGGTACACAGATACGCAGTATTTT. Together with reference TRBV28 and TRBJ2-3, the CDR3 gives the full variable domain: DVKVTQSSRYLVKRTGEKVFLECVQDMDHENMFWYRQDPGLGLRLIYFSYDVKMKEKGDIPEGYSVSREKKERFSLILESASTNQTSMYLCASSPTTGYTDTQYFGPGTRLTVL.

The chain carries TRBV30 and TRBJ2-5; unclear D gene. V shed 5 bases and J shed 8 bases, with 15 bases lying between them. CDR3 size: 12 residues. Germline V gene lookup returns CDR1 GTSNPN and CDR2 SVGIG (reference sequence). CDR3 residues: CAWGRAQTTQYF. The CDR3 DNA reads as TGTGCCTGGGGACGGGCCCAGACTACCCAGTACTTC. The whole variable domain, filled in from reference TRBV30 and TRBJ2-5, reads SQTIHQWPATLVQPVGSPLSLECTVEGTSNPNLYWYRQAAGRGLQLLFYSVGIGQISSEVPQNLSASRPQDRQFILSSKKLLLSDSGFYLCAWGRAQTTQYFGPGTRLLVL.

This clonotype has a handful of counts. The chain couples TRBV6-4 to TRBJ2-1; 10 bases line up with TRBD2. Germline CDR1 is MRHNA and CDR2 is SNTAGT. The V and J ends lost 6 bases and 7 bases, in that order; junction bases with no gene match: 9. The CDR3 runs to 15 residues. The CDR3 reads CASSAVSGGANEQFF. The DNA of the CDR3 is TGTGCCAGCAGCGCTGTCAGCGGGGGGGCGAATGAGCAGTTCTTC.

V is TRBV27 and J is TRBJ2-1, with 9 bases lining up with TRBD1. The V gene's germline CDR1 is MNHEY and CDR2 SMNVEV (reference sequence). The V gene end was trimmed by 6 bases and the J gene end by 0 bases; junction bases not matched to a gene: 12. The length of the CDR3 is 18 residues. Here the CDR3 DNA reads TGTGCCAGCAGCCTCAATCCCGGGACAGGGAGCTCCTACAATGAGCAGTTCTTC. This gives the protein CASSLNPGTGSSYNEQFF.

The V and J genes are TRBV7-9 and TRBJ2-3, with 15 bases lining up with TRBD2. This CDR3 has 17 amino acids. Losses at the gene ends were 5 bases for V and 3 bases for J; bases not matched to a gene: 6. Germline CDR1 and CDR2: SEHNR and FQNEAQ (reference sequence). The CDR3 region has the DNA TGTGCCAGCAGCAAAGGACTAGCGGGGGGGCGGACAGATACGCAGTATTTT. Its protein product is CASSKGLAGGRTDTQYF.

The CDR3 nucleotides are TGCGCCAGCAGCCAGGCGACTAGCGGAGCCTACAATGAGCAGTTCTTC. Protein product: CASSQATSGAYNEQFF. This sequence joins TRBV4-3 and TRBJ2-1, with 9 bases fitting TRBD2. The CDR3 spans 16 residues. After removal of 3 bases from V and 2 bases from J, the junction contained 5 bases not matched to a gene. Germline values: CDR1 LGHNA, CDR2 YSLEER.

This clonotype was counted between two and nine times. The CDR3 DNA is TGTGCCAGCAGCCAAGAGGACAGGGGTGGGGAGACCCAGTACTTC. Translation: CASSQEDRGGETQYF. This chain uses TRBV4-2 with TRBJ2-5; 9 nucleotides match TRBD1. The trim removed 0 bases at V and 5 bases at J, leaving 4 bases unmatched. The CDR3 length is 15 residues. The germline gives CDR1 LGHNA, CDR2 YNFKEQ.

The genes are TRBV7-9 and TRBJ2-7, with D possibly being TRBD2 (7 bases). This CDR3 is built from 14 residues. CDR1 is SEHNR, CDR2 FQNEAQ, per germline (reference sequence). V lost 7 bases, J lost 3 bases, and 16 bases lay in between. This CDR3 is CASTLRGGDYEQYF. CDR3 nucleotides: TGTGCCAGCACCCTAAGGGGGGGCGACTACGAGCAGTACTTC.